This section outlines one T cell receptor (beta chain) sequence together with its context. The antigen remains undetermined. 60 Vbeta and 13 Jbeta primers were used in PCR. Measured with immunoSEQ multiplex PCR; TCRdb has only the in-frame clones, and not every one. This table lists more than 100,000 clones. The sample belongs to a study of cytomegalovirus exposure and HLA in healthy donors. Overall study findings and caveats: CMV antigen specificity was confirmed in vitro for three CMV-associated chains.

The germline gives CDR1 SGHKS, CDR2 YYEKEE (reference sequence). CDR3 size: 13 residues. V lost 4 bases to trimming and J lost 7 bases, with 14 bases between them. This chain connects TRBV5-5 to TRBJ1-2; D is uncertain. Sequencing used PBMCs. The sequence was collected from a man aged 18 to 30 in good health and CMV-seronegative. CDR3 residues: CASSLAPEGGYTF. CDR3 nucleotides: TGTGCCAGCAGCCTAGCCCCCGAGGGTGGCTACACCTTC.